A selection of T cell receptor beta chains follows, all from one sample in a study of T-cell reconstitution after alpha-beta-depleted transplantation in children. TCRdb ran MiXCR on the PCR reads and lists one entry per CDR3 protein. The sample records 420,000 or so distinct CDR3 sequences, approximately 11% being singletons. This material consisted of PBMCs from the stem cell graft donor, taken from the stem cell graft. All receptors derive from a human donor who donated a stem cell graft to a child with acute myeloid leukemia. Each CDR3 is given with its conserved first and last residue. The D gene is left open where the match is weak. Size is stated for part of the rows, as once, few or many counts, or as a class when the clone is expanded.

>NA|NA|TRBJ2-1|TRBV20-1
TGCAGTGCCGCTAGCTACGGCAATGAGCAGTTCTTC
CSAASYGNEQFF
>NA|NA|TRBJ2-5|TRBV7-2
TGTGCCAGCGGGTCTAGCGCACAAAAGACCCAGTACTTC
CASGSSAQKTQYF
>many|NA|TRBJ1-5|TRBV5-1
TGCGCCAGCAGGAGGGACTATCTCGGGAGTCAGCCCCAGCATTTT
CASRRDYLGSQPQHF
>NA|NA|TRBJ1-6|TRBV3-1
TGTGCCAGCAGCCCTTACCCCGTTGGGAATTCACCCCTCCACTTT
CASSPYPVGNSPLHF
>NA|NA|TRBJ1-2|TRBV11-3
TGTGCCAGCACCAGGGCTCACTATGGCTACACCTTC
CASTRAHYGYTF
>few|NA|TRBJ1-3|TRBV29-1
TGCAGCGTTGAGCTAGGGTCCACCATATATTTT
CSVELGSTIYF
>NA|TRBD1|TRBJ1-1|TRBV7-2
TGTGCCAGCAGCCCTCCAGGGGGCAGGAACACTGAAGCTTTCTTT
CASSPPGGRNTEAFF
>NA|TRBD1|TRBJ2-7|TRBV7-9
TGTGCCAGCAGCCCAAGTGATAGGGGACAGGACGAGCAGTACTTC
CASSPSDRGQDEQYF
>NA|TRBD2|TRBJ2-3|TRBV5-1
TGCGCCAGCAGCACCCCGGGACTAGCGGCTGCAGATACGCAGTATTTT
CASSTPGLAAADTQYF
>few|NA|TRBJ1-5|TRBV20-1
TGCAGTGCTAGACCGGCGTTAGGCAATCAGCCCCAGCATTTT
CSARPALGNQPQHF
>NA|NA|TRBJ2-1|TRBV10-3
TGTGCCATCAGTGAACAGATGGCCTACAATCAGCAGTTCTTC
CAISEQMAYNQQFF
>many|NA|TRBJ2-2|TRBV6-5
TGTGCCAGCAGTTACAGGGCCGGGGAGCTGTTTTTT
CASSYRAGELFF
>few|TRBD2|TRBJ2-1|TRBV3-1
TGTGCCAGCAGCAAGGTATCGTCTAGCGGCAATGAGCAGTTCTTC
CASSKVSSSGNEQFF
>few|NA|TRBJ2-3|TRBV20-1
TGCAGTGCTAGGTACAGGGCAGATACGCAGTATTTT
CSARYRADTQYF
>few|NA|TRBJ1-4|TRBV5-1
TGCGCCAGCAGCTTCCAGTCCGCAACTAATGAAAAACTGTTTTTT
CASSFQSATNEKLFF
>few|NA|TRBJ2-2|TRBV7-9
TGTGCCAGCAGCTTAGAGCGGCTAGCAGAAATCACCGGGGAGCTGTTTTTT
CASSLERLAEITGELFF
>few|NA|TRBJ2-5|TRBV11-2
TGTGCCAGCAGCTTAGGTGGAGGGGCAGGTCGTCCGGAAGAGACCCAGTACTTC
CASSLGGGAGRPEETQYF
>NA|NA|TRBJ1-5|TRBV6-1
TGTGCCAGCAGTCCCCAGGGAACTCAGCCCCAGCATTTT
CASSPQGTQPQHF
>many|NA|TRBJ2-1|TRBV7-2
TGTGCCAGCACCGATGGGAGCTACAATGAGCAGTTCTTC
CASTDGSYNEQFF
>NA|NA|TRBJ2-7|TRBV6-5
TGTGCCAGCAGTTACTTCCCAGGGTCCTACGAGCAGTACTTC
CASSYFPGSYEQYF
>few|NA|TRBJ2-1|TRBV20-1
TGCAGTGCTAGAGGATTGTGGAGCGAGGAGCAGTTCTTC
CSARGLWSEEQFF
>NA|TRBD1|TRBJ2-1|TRBV6-4
TGTGCCAGCAGTGACCGGGACAGAACTACCAATGAGCAGTTCTTC
CASSDRDRTTNEQFF
>few|TRBD2|TRBJ2-2|TRBV9
TGTGCCAGCAGCGCTTCCGGGACTACGAACACCGGGGAGCTGTTTTTT
CASSASGTTNTGELFF
>few|TRBD1|TRBJ2-1|TRBV29-1
TGCAGCGTAGCCCGGGACAGGGGCATAGTGAATGAGCAGTTCTTC
CSVARDRGIVNEQFF
>NA|NA|TRBJ2-2|TRBV28
TGTGCCAGCAACCCCATTACAGGGCGGAGCGCCGGGGAGCTGTTTTTT
CASNPITGRSAGELFF
>few|NA|TRBJ1-2|TRBV7-2
TGTGCCAGCGGAGATAACGGCTACACCTTC
CASGDNGYTF
>few|TRBD1|TRBJ2-5|TRBV7-6
TGTGCCAGCAGCTGGGGACAGGGGGCGAACCAAGAGACCCAGTACTTC
CASSWGQGANQETQYF
>NA|NA|TRBJ1-5|TRBV30
TGTGCCTGGAGCGGGGGGCCCCAGCATTTT
CAWSGGPQHF
>few|NA|TRBJ1-2|TRBV4-3
TGCGCCAGCAGCCAAGCCAAACAGGGAGGGGGCTACACCTTC
CASSQAKQGGGYTF
>NA|TRBD1|TRBJ1-2|TRBV12-3/TRBV12-4
TGTGCCAGCAGGGCCGGGACAGGGAAAAACTATGGCTACACCTTC
CASRAGTGKNYGYTF
>NA|TRBD1|TRBJ1-6|TRBV9
TGTGCCAGCAGCGGACAGGGTACCGTTACTTCACCCCTCCACTTT
CASSGQGTVTSPLHF
>many|NA|TRBJ1-1|TRBV3-1
TGTGCCAGCAGCCTAGAGAAGAACACTGAAGCTTTCTTT
CASSLEKNTEAFF
>NA|TRBD2|TRBJ2-5|TRBV7-3
TGTGCCAGCAGCTCATGTGTTGCGGGAGGGCCAGCCTCCGGGGCCCAGTACTTC
CASSSCVAGGPASGAQYF
>NA|NA|TRBJ1-5|TRBV20-1
TGCAGTGCTCTAGGACAGCCAAACAATCAGCCCCAGCATTTT
CSALGQPNNQPQHF
>many|NA|TRBJ2-3|TRBV19
TGTGCCAGTAGTTCCGGAAGCACAGATACGCAGTATTTT
CASSSGSTDTQYF
>few|TRBD1|TRBJ2-1|TRBV7-2
TGTGCCAGCAGCTCGGACAGGGTATACGAGCAGTTCTTC
CASSSDRVYEQFF
>many|NA|TRBJ2-5|TRBV7-2
TGTGCCAGCAGCCCCCGGGACGGAGAGACCCAGTACTTC
CASSPRDGETQYF
>many|NA|TRBJ2-5|TRBV7-2
TGTGCCAGCAGCAGGCAGGGCCAAGGAGAGACCCAGTACTTC
CASSRQGQGETQYF
>few|TRBD1|TRBJ1-2|TRBV9
TGTGCCAGCAGCGACCCCGTAGCGGATGGACAGGTGAACTATGGCTACACCTTC
CASSDPVADGQVNYGYTF